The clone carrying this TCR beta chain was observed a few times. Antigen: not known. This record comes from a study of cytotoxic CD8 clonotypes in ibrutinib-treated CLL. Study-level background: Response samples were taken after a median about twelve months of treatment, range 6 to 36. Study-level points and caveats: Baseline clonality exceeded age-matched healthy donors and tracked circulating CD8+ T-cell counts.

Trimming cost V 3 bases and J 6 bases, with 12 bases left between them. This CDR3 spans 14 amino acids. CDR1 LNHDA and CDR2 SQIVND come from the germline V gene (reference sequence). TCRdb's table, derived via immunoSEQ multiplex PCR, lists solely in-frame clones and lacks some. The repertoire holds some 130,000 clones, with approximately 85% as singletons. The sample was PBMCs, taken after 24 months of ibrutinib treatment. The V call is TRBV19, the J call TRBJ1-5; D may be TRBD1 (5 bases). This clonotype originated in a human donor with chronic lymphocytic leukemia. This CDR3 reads CASSIDQGRQPQHF. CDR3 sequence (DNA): TGTGCCAGTAGTATCGACCAGGGCCGTCAGCCCCAGCATTTT.